Each of the 10 T cell receptor beta chains below was sequenced from the same sample in a study of shared clonotypes between healthy human individuals. TCRdb keeps only in-frame clones here, not all; method: immunoSEQ multiplex PCR. In the table there are approximately 2,300,000 clones, around 92% of which are singletons. Material: naive CD4+ T cells from PBMCs. Subset meaning: CD45RA+ positively selected. The receptors stem from a man between 18 and 35 years old in good health. Some clones in this sample may be carry-over from other donors' samples.

This sequence joins TRBV11-3 and TRBJ2-7; perhaps TRBD2 as D (6 bases). The germline CDR1 and CDR2 sequences are SGHNT and YENEEA. The CDR3 consists of 14 residues. V was trimmed by 4 bases and J by 7 bases, leaving 17 bases between them. The DNA of the CDR3 is TGTGCCAGCAGCTCTCCCCGACTAGGAGGTGAGCAGTACTTC. Its protein product is CASSSPRLGGEQYF.

The chain recombines TRBV7-2 with TRBJ1-2, with D unclear. The CDR3 consists of 15 residues. Germline loops: CDR1 SGHTA, CDR2 FQGNSA. Trimming took off 2 bases at V and 4 bases at J, with 14 bases between the two ends. In DNA form, the CDR3 reads TGTGCCAGCAGCTTAAAGGTCGGACTGATCTATGGCTACACCTTC. This encodes CASSLKVGLIYGYTF.

The rearrangement links TRBV19 to TRBJ2-6; D not resolved. The CDR3 consists of 16 residues. Germline V gives CDR1 LNHDA, CDR2 SQIVND (reference sequence). Deletions cut 5 bases from V and 0 bases from J, with 11 bases between. CDR3 sequence (DNA): TGTGCCAGTAGTCAAGCACCGAGCTCTGGGGCCAACGTCCTGACTTTC. This gives the protein CASSQAPSSGANVLTF.

V and J are TRBV4-1 and TRBJ1-3, with 7 bases lining up with TRBD1. CDR1 and CDR2 from the germline V gene are MGHRA and YSYEKL. CDR3 length equals 17 residues. Trimming removed 6 bases from V and 2 bases from J; junction bases left unmatched: 13. CDR3 sequence reads: CASSLQQGKGTGNTIYF. As DNA, the CDR3 is TGCGCCAGCAGTCTTCAACAGGGGAAAGGAACTGGAAACACCATATATTTT.

The gene calls are TRBV27 and TRBJ2-1; TRBD2 aligns across 7 bases. The CDR3 has 15 residues. V lost 3 bases, J lost 4 bases, and 6 bases stayed unmatched. CDR1 and CDR2 (germline): MNHEY, SMNVEV (reference sequence). The CDR3 coding sequence is TGTGCCAGCAGTTTGCGCGGGAGAGGTTACAATGAGCAGTTCTTC. Amino acid sequence: CASSLRGRGYNEQFF.

The J gene is TRBJ2-1, the V gene TRBV6-6; 11 bases map to TRBD2. Germline CDR1 reads MNHNY; CDR2 reads SVGAGI (reference sequence). This CDR3 is 16 amino acids long. Trimming at V came to 4 bases and at J to 8 bases, leaving 10 bases not matched to a gene. The chain's CDR3 is CASSFSIAGGFDEQFF. CDR3 in DNA: TGTGCCAGCAGTTTTTCGATAGCGGGAGGGTTCGATGAGCAGTTCTTC.

The chain employs TRBV7-2 and TRBJ2-7; 7 bases match TRBD1. J was trimmed by 3 bases and V by 2 bases; bases with no gene match: 7. There are 15 residues in the CDR3. CDR1 is SGHTA and CDR2 is FQGNSA in the germline V gene. The CDR3 DNA reads as TGTGCCAGCAGCTTAACTCGGGACAGAGTCTACGAGCAGTACTTC. It is translated as CASSLTRDRVYEQYF. Full variable domain (outside the CDR3, taken from reference TRBV7-2 and TRBJ2-7): GAGVSQSPSNKVTEKGKDVELRCDPISGHTALYWYRQSLGQGLEFLIYFQGNSAPDKSGLPSDRFSAERTGGSVSTLTIQRTQQEDSAVYLCASSLTRDRVYEQYFGPGTRLTVT.

The rearrangement uses TRBV18 and TRBJ1-3; a weak D match, TRBD1 (6 bases). The germline V gene has CDR1 KGHSH and CDR2 LQKENI. V lost 5 bases, J lost 0 bases, and 14 bases lay in between. The CDR3 has 16 residues. The CDR3 reads CASSVKDSTSGNTIYF. In DNA form, the CDR3 reads TGTGCCAGCTCAGTAAAGGACAGTACCTCTGGAAACACCATATATTTT.

The genes are TRBV4-3 and TRBJ2-5, with 7 bases matching TRBD2. The V gene's germline CDR1 is LGHNA and CDR2 YSLEER. V dropped 3 bases and J dropped 4; count of bases not matched to a gene: 11. The CDR3 spans 16 residues. CDR3 region: CASSQGGQGEGETQYF. CDR3 in DNA: TGCGCCAGCAGCCAGGGAGGGCAAGGCGAGGGAGAGACCCAGTACTTC.

The sample holds one count of this clone. The chain employs TRBV12-5 and TRBJ2-5, with 10 nucleotides matching TRBD2. The CDR3 totals 15 residues. Trimming removed 3 bases from V and 9 bases from J; junction bases left unmatched: 10. The germline gives CDR1 LGHNT, CDR2 FRNRAP. The CDR3 DNA sequence: TGTGCTAGTGGTTTTGGAGCGGGAGGGACTTGGTCCCAGTACTTC. It specifies CASGFGAGGTWSQYF.